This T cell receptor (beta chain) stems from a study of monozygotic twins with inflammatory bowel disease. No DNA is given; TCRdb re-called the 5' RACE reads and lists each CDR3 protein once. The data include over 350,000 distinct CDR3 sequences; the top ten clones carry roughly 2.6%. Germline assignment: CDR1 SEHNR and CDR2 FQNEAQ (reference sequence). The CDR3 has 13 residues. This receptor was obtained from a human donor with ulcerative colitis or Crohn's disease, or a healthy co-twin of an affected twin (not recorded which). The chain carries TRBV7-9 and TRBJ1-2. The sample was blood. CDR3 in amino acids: CASSLPGSGGYTF.